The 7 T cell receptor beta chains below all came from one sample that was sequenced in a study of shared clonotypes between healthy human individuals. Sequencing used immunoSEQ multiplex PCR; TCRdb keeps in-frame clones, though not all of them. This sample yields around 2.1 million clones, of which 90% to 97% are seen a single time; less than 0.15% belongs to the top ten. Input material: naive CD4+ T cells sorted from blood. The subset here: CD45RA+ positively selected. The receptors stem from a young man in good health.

CDR3 coding DNA: TGTGCCAGCTCCCAGGGGACGACTAGCTTCTACGAGCAGTACTTC. It codes for CASSQGTTSFYEQYF. The chain combines TRBV18 with TRBJ2-7; tentatively, D is TRBD2 (7 bases). Germline V lookup: CDR1 KGHSH, CDR2 LQKENI. This CDR3 region has 15 residues. Trimming removed 6 bases from V and 3 bases from J, with 18 bases in between.

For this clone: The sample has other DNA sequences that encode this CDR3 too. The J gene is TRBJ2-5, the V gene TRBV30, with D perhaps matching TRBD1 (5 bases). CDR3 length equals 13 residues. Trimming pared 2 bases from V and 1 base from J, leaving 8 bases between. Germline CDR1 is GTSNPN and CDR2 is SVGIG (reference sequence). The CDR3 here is CAWSRGFQETQYF. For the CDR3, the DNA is TGTGCCTGGAGTAGGGGATTCCAAGAGACCCAGTACTTC.

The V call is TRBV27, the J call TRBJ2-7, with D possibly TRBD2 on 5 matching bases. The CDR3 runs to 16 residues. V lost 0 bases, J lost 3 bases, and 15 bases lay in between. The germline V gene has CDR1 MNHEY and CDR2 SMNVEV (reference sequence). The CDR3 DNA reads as TGTGCCAGCAGTTTATCCCACACCCGACGGGGCTACGAGCAGTACTTC. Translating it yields CASSLSHTRRGYEQYF.

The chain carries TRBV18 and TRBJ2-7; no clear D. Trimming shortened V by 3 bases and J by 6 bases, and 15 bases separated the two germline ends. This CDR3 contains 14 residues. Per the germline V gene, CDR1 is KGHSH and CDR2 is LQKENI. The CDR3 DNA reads TGTGCCAGCTCACCCCGCGCTCCCCCCGGCGAGCAGTACTTC. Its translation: CASSPRAPPGEQYF.

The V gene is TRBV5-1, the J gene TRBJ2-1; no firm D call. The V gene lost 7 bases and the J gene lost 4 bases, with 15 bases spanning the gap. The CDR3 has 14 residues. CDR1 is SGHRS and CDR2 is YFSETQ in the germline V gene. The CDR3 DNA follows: TGCGCCAGCTCGATAGATGGGCCTTACAATGAGCAGTTCTTC. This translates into CASSIDGPYNEQFF.

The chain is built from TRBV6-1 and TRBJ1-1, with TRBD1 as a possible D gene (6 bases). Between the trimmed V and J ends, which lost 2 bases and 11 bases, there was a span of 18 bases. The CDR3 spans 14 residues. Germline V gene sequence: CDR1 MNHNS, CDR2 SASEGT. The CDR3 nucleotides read TGTGCCAGCAGTGAATCGTGGGGGGCGGGAGAGGCTTTCTTT. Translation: CASSESWGAGEAFF.

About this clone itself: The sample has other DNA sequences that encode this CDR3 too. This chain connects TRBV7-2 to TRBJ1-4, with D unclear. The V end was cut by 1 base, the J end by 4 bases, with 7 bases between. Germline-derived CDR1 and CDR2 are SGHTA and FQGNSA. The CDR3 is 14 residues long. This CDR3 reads CASSLGGGNEKLFF. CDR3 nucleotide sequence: TGTGCCAGCAGCTTAGGAGGCGGTAATGAAAAACTGTTTTTT.